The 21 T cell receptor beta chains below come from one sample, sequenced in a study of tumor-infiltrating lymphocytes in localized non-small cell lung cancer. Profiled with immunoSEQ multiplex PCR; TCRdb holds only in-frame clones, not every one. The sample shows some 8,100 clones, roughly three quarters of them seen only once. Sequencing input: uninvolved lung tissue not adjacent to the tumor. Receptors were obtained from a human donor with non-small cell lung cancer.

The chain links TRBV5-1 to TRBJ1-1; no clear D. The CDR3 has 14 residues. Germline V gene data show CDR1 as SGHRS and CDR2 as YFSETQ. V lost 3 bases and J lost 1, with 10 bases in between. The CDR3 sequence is CASSSTDSNTEAFF. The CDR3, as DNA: TGCGCCAGCAGCTCTACTGATTCGAACACTGAAGCTTTCTTT.

In DNA form, the CDR3 reads TGTGCCACCAGCAGAGAAGTGGGATTGCACACTGAAGCTTTCTTT. Its protein product is CATSREVGLHTEAFF. The genes are TRBV15 and TRBJ1-1; D unclear. The CDR3 has 15 amino acids. Germline CDR1 reads LNHNV; CDR2 reads YYDKDF (reference sequence). Trimming took off 0 bases at V and 3 bases at J, with 11 bases between the two ends.

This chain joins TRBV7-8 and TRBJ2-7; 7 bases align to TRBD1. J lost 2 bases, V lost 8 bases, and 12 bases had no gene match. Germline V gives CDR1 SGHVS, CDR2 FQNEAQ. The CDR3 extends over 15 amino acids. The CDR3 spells CASGYDRVRPYEQYF. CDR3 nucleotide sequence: TGTGCCAGCGGATACGACAGGGTTAGGCCCTACGAGCAGTACTTC.

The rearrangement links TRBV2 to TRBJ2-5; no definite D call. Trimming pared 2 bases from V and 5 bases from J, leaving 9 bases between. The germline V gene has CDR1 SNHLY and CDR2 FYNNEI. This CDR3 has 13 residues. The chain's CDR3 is CASSESSLETQYF. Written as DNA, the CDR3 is TGTGCCAGCAGTGAATCCAGCTTGGAGACCCAGTACTTC.

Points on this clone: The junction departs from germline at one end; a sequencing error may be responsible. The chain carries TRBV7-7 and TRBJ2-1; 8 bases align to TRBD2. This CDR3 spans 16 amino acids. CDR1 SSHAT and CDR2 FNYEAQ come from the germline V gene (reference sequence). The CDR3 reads CASSLVAGPAFNEQFF. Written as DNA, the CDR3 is TGTGCTAGCAGCTTAGTAGCGGGGCCGGCCTTCAATGAGCAGTTCTTC.

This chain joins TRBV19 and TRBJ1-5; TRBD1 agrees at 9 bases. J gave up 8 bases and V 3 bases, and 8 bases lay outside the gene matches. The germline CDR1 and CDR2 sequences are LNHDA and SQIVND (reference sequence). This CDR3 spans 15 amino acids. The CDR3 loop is CASSIMGGQGKPQHF. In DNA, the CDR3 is TGTGCCAGTAGTATCATGGGGGGACAGGGTAAGCCCCAGCATTTT.

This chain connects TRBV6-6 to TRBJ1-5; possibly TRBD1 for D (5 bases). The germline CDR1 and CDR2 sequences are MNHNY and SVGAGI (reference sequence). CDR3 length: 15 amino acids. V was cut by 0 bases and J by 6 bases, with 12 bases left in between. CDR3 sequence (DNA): TGTGCCAGCAGTTACTCTTCGGGGGGTACTCAGCCCCAGCATTTT. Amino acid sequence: CASSYSSGGTQPQHF.

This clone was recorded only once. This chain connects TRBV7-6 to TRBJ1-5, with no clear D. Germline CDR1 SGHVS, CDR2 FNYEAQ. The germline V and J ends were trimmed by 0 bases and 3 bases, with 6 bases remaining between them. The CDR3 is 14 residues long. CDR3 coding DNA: TGTGCCAGCAGCTTAGCAGGACCCAATCAGCCCCAGCATTTT. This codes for CASSLAGPNQPQHF.

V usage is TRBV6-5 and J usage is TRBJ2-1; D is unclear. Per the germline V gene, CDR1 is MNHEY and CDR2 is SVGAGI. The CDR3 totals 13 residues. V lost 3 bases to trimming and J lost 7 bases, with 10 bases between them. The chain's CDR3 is CASSYPSRNEQFF. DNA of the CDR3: TGTGCCAGCAGTTATCCTAGTCGTAATGAGCAGTTCTTC.

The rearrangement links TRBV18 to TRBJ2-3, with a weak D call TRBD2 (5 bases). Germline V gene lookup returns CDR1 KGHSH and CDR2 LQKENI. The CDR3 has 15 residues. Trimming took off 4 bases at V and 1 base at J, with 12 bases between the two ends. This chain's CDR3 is CASSLSIGGTDTQYF. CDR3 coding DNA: TGTGCCAGCTCACTGTCGATCGGGGGCACAGATACGCAGTATTTT.

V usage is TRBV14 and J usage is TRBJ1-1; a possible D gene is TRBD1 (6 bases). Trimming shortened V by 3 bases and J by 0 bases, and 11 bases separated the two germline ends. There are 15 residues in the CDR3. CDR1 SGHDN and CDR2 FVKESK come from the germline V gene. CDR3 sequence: CASSHLGGMNTEAFF. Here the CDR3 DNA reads TGTGCCAGCAGCCATTTGGGGGGCATGAACACTGAAGCTTTCTTT.

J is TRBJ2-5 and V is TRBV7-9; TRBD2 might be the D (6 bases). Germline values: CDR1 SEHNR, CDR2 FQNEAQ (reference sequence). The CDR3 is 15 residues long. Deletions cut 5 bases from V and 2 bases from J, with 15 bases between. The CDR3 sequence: CASSSGSGLQETQYF. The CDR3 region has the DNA TGTGCCAGCAGCAGCGGGTCCGGGTTACAAGAGACCCAGTACTTC.

The CDR3 DNA sequence: TGTGCCAGCAGTGAATCACGATCAGCGGGGGGCTCGTACGAGCAGTACTTC. Residues: CASSESRSAGGSYEQYF. This chain uses TRBV25-1 with TRBJ2-7, with 9 bases matching TRBD2. V lost 1 base, J lost 4 bases, and 11 bases stayed unmatched. The germline CDR1 and CDR2 sequences are MGHDK and SYGVNS. The CDR3 runs to 17 residues.

The CDR3 nucleotides read TGTGCCAGCAGCCAGTTGGGTGCGGCCGCTTTCTTT. Protein: CASSQLGAAAFF. V is TRBV9 and J is TRBJ1-1; unclear D gene. The CDR3 has 12 residues. V lost 4 bases to trimming and J lost 11 bases, with 15 bases between them. CDR1 and CDR2 (germline): SGDLS, YYNGEE.

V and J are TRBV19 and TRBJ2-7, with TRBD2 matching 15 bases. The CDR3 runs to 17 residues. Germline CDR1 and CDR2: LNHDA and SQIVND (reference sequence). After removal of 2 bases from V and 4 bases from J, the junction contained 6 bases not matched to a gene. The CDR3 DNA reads TGTGCCAGTAGTATAACCTGGACTAGCGGGAGGGCATACGAGCAGTACTTC. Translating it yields CASSITWTSGRAYEQYF.

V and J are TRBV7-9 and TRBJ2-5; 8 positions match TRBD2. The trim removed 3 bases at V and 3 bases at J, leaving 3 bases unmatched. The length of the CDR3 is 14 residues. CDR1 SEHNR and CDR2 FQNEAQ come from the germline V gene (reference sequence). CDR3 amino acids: CASSFVLAEETQYF. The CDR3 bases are TGTGCCAGCAGCTTCGTACTAGCGGAAGAGACCCAGTACTTC.

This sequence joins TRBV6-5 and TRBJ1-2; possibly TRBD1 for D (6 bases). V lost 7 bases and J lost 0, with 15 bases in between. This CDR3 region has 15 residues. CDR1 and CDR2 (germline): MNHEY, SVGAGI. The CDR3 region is CASTRSGTTNYGYTF. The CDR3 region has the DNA TGTGCCAGCACCCGATCGGGGACAACTAACTATGGCTACACCTTC.

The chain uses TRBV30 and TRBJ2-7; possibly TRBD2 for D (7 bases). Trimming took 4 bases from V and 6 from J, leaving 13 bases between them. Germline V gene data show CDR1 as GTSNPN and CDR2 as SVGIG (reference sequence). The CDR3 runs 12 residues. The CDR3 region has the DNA TGTGCCTGGACAGGGGAGGGGAGCGAGCAGTACTTC. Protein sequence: CAWTGEGSEQYF.

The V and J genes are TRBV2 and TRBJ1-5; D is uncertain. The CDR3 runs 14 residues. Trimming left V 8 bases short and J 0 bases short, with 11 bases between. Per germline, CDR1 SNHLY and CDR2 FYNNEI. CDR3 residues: CASSRWDSNQPQHF. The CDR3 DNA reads TGTGCCAGCTCCCGGTGGGATAGCAATCAGCCCCAGCATTTT.

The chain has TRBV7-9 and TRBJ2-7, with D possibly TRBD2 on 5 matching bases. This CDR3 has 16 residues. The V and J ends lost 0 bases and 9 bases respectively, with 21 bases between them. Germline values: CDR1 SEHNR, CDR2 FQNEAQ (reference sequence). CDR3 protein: CASSLAVVTRDPAQYF. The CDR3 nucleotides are TGTGCCAGCAGCTTAGCGGTAGTAACACGGGATCCCGCGCAGTACTTC.

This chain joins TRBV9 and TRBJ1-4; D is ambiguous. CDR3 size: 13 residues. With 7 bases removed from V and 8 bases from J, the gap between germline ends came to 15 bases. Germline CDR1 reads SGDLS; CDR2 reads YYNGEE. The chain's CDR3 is CASSGSGKEKLFF. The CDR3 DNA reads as TGTGCCAGCTCTGGGAGCGGAAAGGAAAAACTGTTTTTT.